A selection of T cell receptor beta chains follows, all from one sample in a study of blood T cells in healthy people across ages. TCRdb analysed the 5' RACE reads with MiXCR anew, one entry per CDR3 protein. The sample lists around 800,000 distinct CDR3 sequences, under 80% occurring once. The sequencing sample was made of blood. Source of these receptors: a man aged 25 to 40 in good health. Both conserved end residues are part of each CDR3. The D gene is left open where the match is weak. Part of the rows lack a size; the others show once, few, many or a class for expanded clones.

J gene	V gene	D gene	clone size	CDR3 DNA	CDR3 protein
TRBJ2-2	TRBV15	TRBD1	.	TGTGCCACCAGCAGGGACAGGGGCAACCCCGGGGAGCTGTTTTTT	CATSRDRGNPGELFF
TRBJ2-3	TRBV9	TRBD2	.	TGTGCCAGCAGCGAGCAGCCCCTAGCGGGGGGCACAGATACGCAGTATTTT	CASSEQPLAGGTDTQYF
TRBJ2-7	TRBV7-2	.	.	TGTGCCAGCAGCAGAACTAGTTCCTTGGCCTACGAGCAGTACTTC	CASSRTSSLAYEQYF
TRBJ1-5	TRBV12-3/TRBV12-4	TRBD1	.	TGTGCCAGCAGTTTAGCGGGACAGCATCAGCCCCAGCATTTT	CASSLAGQHQPQHF
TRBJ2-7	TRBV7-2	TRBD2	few	TGTGCCAGCAGCTCCAGGACTAGCGGAAACCGCTACGAGCAGTACTTC	CASSSRTSGNRYEQYF
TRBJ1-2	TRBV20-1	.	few	TGCAGTGCTAGTTGGAGTAACTATGGCTACACCTTC	CSASWSNYGYTF
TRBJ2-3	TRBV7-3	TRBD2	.	TGTGCCAGCAGCTTAACGGGATGGCGGGGGGGCTCAGATACGCAGTATTTT	CASSLTGWRGGSDTQYF
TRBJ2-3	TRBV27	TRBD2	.	TGTGCCAGCAGTCCGCCTCCCGTGGCTAGCGGGGGGGCCGCCCTAGATACGCAGTATTTT	CASSPPPVASGGAALDTQYF
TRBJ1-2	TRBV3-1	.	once	TGTGCCAGCAGCCAAGAGGGGGCCACTAACTATGGCTACACCTTC	CASSQEGATNYGYTF
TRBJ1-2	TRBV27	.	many	TGTGCCAGCAGTTTATCGGCAGGTCCTTTGAACGGCTACACCTTC	CASSLSAGPLNGYTF
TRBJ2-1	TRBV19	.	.	TGTGCCAGTAGTATTACAGGGAGCGAAATGTTCAATGAGCAGTTCTTC	CASSITGSEMFNEQFF
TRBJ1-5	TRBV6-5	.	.	TGTGCCAGCAGAGAGGGGGGGCATCAGCCCCAGCATTTT	CASREGGHQPQHF
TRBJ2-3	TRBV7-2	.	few	TGTGCCAGCAGCTCCTTTAGCGTTGGCACAGATACGCAGTATTTT	CASSSFSVGTDTQYF
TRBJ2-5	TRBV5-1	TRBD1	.	TGCGCCAGCAGCTTTGGCGCGAAGGGGGCCAGACCGCAAGAGACCCAGTACTTC	CASSFGAKGARPQETQYF
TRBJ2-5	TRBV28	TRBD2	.	TGTGCCAGCAGTTTTCTAGCGGGGCAAGAGACCCAGTACTTC	CASSFLAGQETQYF